Following are 7 T cell receptor beta chains from one sample sequenced in a study of blood T cells in healthy people across ages. Alongside a J-beta primer mix, a sample-barcoded 5' primer served in a second PCR lasting about 6 to 11 cycles. TCRdb analysed the 5' RACE reads with MiXCR anew, one entry per CDR3 protein. The sample lists almost 300,000 distinct CDR3 sequences; about 25% were seen once. Sequencing was done on a sample of blood. The receptor set was obtained from a woman between 65 and 79 years old in good health.

There are a few counts of this clonotype. This sequence joins TRBV27 and TRBJ1-2; D is unresolved. CDR3 size: 12 residues. V shed 8 bases and J shed 5 bases, with 12 bases lying between them. Germline lookup yields CDR1 MNHEY and CDR2 SMNVEV (reference sequence). CDR3: CASGSPQYGYTF. The CDR3 DNA is TGTGCCAGCGGATCTCCCCAGTATGGCTACACCTTC.

Ten or more counts support this clonotype. The rearrangement uses TRBV6-5 and TRBJ1-2; D ambiguous. V lost 0 bases and J lost 5, with 13 bases in between. Germline values: CDR1 MNHEY, CDR2 SVGAGI. The CDR3 consists of 15 residues. The CDR3 nucleotides read TGTGCCAGCAGTTACTCATCACCGGATTGGTATGGCTACACCTTC. Translated: CASSYSSPDWYGYTF.

This clonotype was observed a few times. The genes are TRBV20-1 and TRBJ2-3, with 7 positions matching TRBD2. Germline V gene lookup returns CDR1 DFQATT and CDR2 SNEGSKA (reference sequence). CDR3 length: 11 amino acids. CDR3 region: CGGGSSDTQYF. The CDR3 DNA reads TGCGGTGGCGGGAGTTCAGATACGCAGTATTTT.

This clonotype was seen more than once but under ten times. The J gene is TRBJ2-7, the V gene TRBV28, with D possibly being TRBD1 or TRBD2 (6 bases each). The germline V and J ends were trimmed by 2 bases and 1 base, with 15 bases remaining between them. Germline values: CDR1 MDHEN, CDR2 SYDVKM. This CDR3 comprises 16 residues. The CDR3 region is CASSLGGGPWSYEQYF. CDR3 DNA: TGTGCCAGCAGTTTAGGTGGGGGGCCGTGGTCCTACGAGCAGTACTTC.

A few counts support this clonotype. This chain uses TRBV29-1 with TRBJ2-5; 8 bases are a match to TRBD2. The CDR3 is made up of 14 amino acids. V lost 4 bases to trimming and J lost 5 bases; unmatched junction nucleotides: 9. Germline V lookup: CDR1 SQVTM, CDR2 ANQGSEA. The CDR3 reads CSVVPGGTSETQYF. The CDR3 DNA is TGCAGCGTTGTCCCGGGAGGGACGTCCGAGACCCAGTACTTC.

This clonotype was found a few times. The chain has TRBV20-1 and TRBJ2-5, with TRBD2 matching 8 bases. The junction had 13 bases not matched to a gene; V was cut back by 5 bases and J by 5 bases. Germline V gene data show CDR1 as DFQATT and CDR2 as SNEGSKA (reference sequence). The CDR3 loop spans 15 amino acids. CDR3 amino acids: CSASFPSGGGETQYF. The CDR3 DNA follows: TGCAGTGCTTCCTTCCCCAGCGGGGGCGGGGAGACCCAGTACTTC.

V is TRBV21-1 and J is TRBJ2-7; TRBD2 is the table's D call, not checked against the DNA. TRBV21-1 corresponds to a pseudogene. This CDR3 is built from 18 residues. Written as DNA, the CDR3 is TGTGCCAGCAGCAAGGGAGTAGGGACGGCCGTTCTTACCTACGAGCAGTACTTC. Encoded protein: CASSKGVGTAVLTYEQYF.